The rows below give T cell receptor beta chains drawn from one sample of a study of blood T cell repertoires in COVID-19. This table comes from immunoSEQ multiplex PCR, and its TCRdb copy is limited to in-frame clones, with some not included. Among tens of thousands of clones, 90% were seen once, and the ten largest hold around 5.3%. The sequenced sample was peripheral blood. The receptors were sampled from a man over 45 with acute or convalescent COVID-19. The CDR3 runs from the conserved cysteine through the conserved F or W. Fields, in order: D gene, V gene, clone size, J gene, CDR3 length, CDR3 DNA, CDR3 protein. The D gene is left open where the match is weak. Clone size is not always given. Where it is, it says once, few, many or a class for expanded clones.

d_call: TRBD1
v_call: TRBV6-2/TRBV6-3
clone_size: .
j_call: TRBJ1-5
cdr3_length: 15
cdr3_nt: TGTGCCAGCAGTCGACAGGGTGGAAACAATCAGCCCCAGCATTTT
cdr3_aa: CASSRQGGNNQPQHF

d_call: .
v_call: TRBV24-1
clone_size: .
j_call: TRBJ2-5
cdr3_length: 14
cdr3_nt: TGTGCCACCAGTTCGACAGGCTTTAAAGAGACCCAGTACTTC
cdr3_aa: CATSSTGFKETQYF

d_call: .
v_call: TRBV3-1/TRBV3-2
clone_size: .
j_call: TRBJ2-3
cdr3_length: 19
cdr3_nt: TGTGCCAGCAGCCAAGATCTTGTTTTAGACACCTCTAGCACAGATACGCAGTATTTT
cdr3_aa: CASSQDLVLDTSSTDTQYF

d_call: .
v_call: TRBV24-1
clone_size: .
j_call: TRBJ2-1
cdr3_length: 13
cdr3_nt: TGTGCCACCAGTGATTTAAGCGGCGATGAGCAGTTCTTC
cdr3_aa: CATSDLSGDEQFF

d_call: TRBD2
v_call: TRBV5-4
clone_size: .
j_call: TRBJ2-7
cdr3_length: 15
cdr3_nt: TGTGCCAGCAGCTTAACGCGGGAGATCGTGAACGAGCAGTACTTC
cdr3_aa: CASSLTREIVNEQYF

d_call: TRBD2
v_call: TRBV2
clone_size: .
j_call: TRBJ2-1
cdr3_length: 15
cdr3_nt: TGTGCCAGCACTAGCGGGAGGAGCTCCTACAATGAGCAGTTCTTC
cdr3_aa: CASTSGRSSYNEQFF

d_call: .
v_call: TRBV6-5
clone_size: once
j_call: TRBJ1-2
cdr3_length: 14
cdr3_nt: TGTGCCAGCAGTTACTCGGAGGGGGGGTATGGCTACACCTTC
cdr3_aa: CASSYSEGGYGYTF

d_call: .
v_call: TRBV4-2
clone_size: .
j_call: TRBJ1-3
cdr3_length: 16
cdr3_nt: TGTGCCAGCAGCCAATCCCCGGGACTGGAAGGAAACACCATATATTTT
cdr3_aa: CASSQSPGLEGNTIYF

d_call: .
v_call: TRBV7-9
clone_size: .
j_call: TRBJ2-2
cdr3_length: 17
cdr3_nt: TGTGCCAGCAGACAAATCAGGGGATCCAAGGACACCGGGGAGCTGTTTTTT
cdr3_aa: CASRQIRGSKDTGELFF

d_call: TRBD2
v_call: TRBV19
clone_size: .
j_call: TRBJ2-1
cdr3_length: 17
cdr3_nt: TGTGCCAGTAGTAGGACTGGGACTAGCGGGAGTCCCAATGAGCAGTTCTTC
cdr3_aa: CASSRTGTSGSPNEQFF

d_call: TRBD2
v_call: TRBV15
clone_size: .
j_call: TRBJ2-3
cdr3_length: 16
cdr3_nt: TGTGCCACCAGCGGCAACGCCGGGACTAGCTCCGATACGCAGTATTTT
cdr3_aa: CATSGNAGTSSDTQYF

d_call: TRBD2
v_call: TRBV11-2
clone_size: .
j_call: TRBJ2-4
cdr3_length: 18
cdr3_nt: TGTGCCAGCAGCTTAGTAGTACAGTTGATAGCGGGAGTGAACATTCAGTACTTC
cdr3_aa: CASSLVVQLIAGVNIQYF

d_call: TRBD1
v_call: TRBV5-4
clone_size: .
j_call: TRBJ2-7
cdr3_length: 14
cdr3_nt: TGTGCCAGCAGCTTAGTTACAGGGGATTACGAGCAGTACTTC
cdr3_aa: CASSLVTGDYEQYF

d_call: TRBD1
v_call: TRBV28
clone_size: .
j_call: TRBJ2-5
cdr3_length: 15
cdr3_nt: TGTGCCAGCATGAGTCCCGGGACAGTTAAAGAGACCCAGTACTTC
cdr3_aa: CASMSPGTVKETQYF

d_call: .
v_call: TRBV11-3
clone_size: once
j_call: TRBJ1-4
cdr3_length: 15
cdr3_nt: TGTGCCAGCAGCTCGAACCGGGATTCTAATGAAAAACTGTTTTTT
cdr3_aa: CASSSNRDSNEKLFF

d_call: TRBD1
v_call: TRBV3-1/TRBV3-2
clone_size: .
j_call: TRBJ1-2
cdr3_length: 15
cdr3_nt: TGTGCCAGCAGCCAAGGGACAGGTACTAACTATGGCTACACCTTC
cdr3_aa: CASSQGTGTNYGYTF

d_call: .
v_call: TRBV5-1
clone_size: .
j_call: TRBJ2-1
cdr3_length: 13
cdr3_nt: TGCGCCAGCAGCTTGGAAGGGGTCGGGGAGCAGTTCTTC
cdr3_aa: CASSLEGVGEQFF

d_call: TRBD1
v_call: TRBV19
clone_size: .
j_call: TRBJ2-6
cdr3_length: 17
cdr3_nt: TGTGCCAGTAGTATTCGACAGGGATCGACCGGGGCCAACGTCCTGACTTTC
cdr3_aa: CASSIRQGSTGANVLTF

d_call: TRBD2
v_call: TRBV5-1
clone_size: .
j_call: TRBJ2-3
cdr3_length: 15
cdr3_nt: TGCGCCAGCAGCGCTGGCGGGAGGACGGGAGATACGCAGTATTTT
cdr3_aa: CASSAGGRTGDTQYF

d_call: .
v_call: TRBV6-5
clone_size: .
j_call: TRBJ2-2
cdr3_length: 13
cdr3_nt: TGTGCCAGCCGAACAGGAATTTCCGGGGAGCTGTTTTTT
cdr3_aa: CASRTGISGELFF

d_call: .
v_call: TRBV18
clone_size: .
j_call: TRBJ1-6
cdr3_length: 16
cdr3_nt: TGTGCCAGCTCACCCGGCGCAGGGTTCAATAATTCACCCCTCCACTTT
cdr3_aa: CASSPGAGFNNSPLHF

d_call: .
v_call: TRBV7-8
clone_size: .
j_call: TRBJ1-2
cdr3_length: 15
cdr3_nt: TGTGCCAGCAGCTTACAGGGGCAGGTAGACTATGGCTACACCTTC
cdr3_aa: CASSLQGQVDYGYTF

d_call: .
v_call: TRBV5-1
clone_size: .
j_call: TRBJ2-3
cdr3_length: 19
cdr3_nt: TGCGCCAGCAGCTTAGGCATAATCGCCGGGACTTCTAGCACAGATACGCAGTATTTT
cdr3_aa: CASSLGIIAGTSSTDTQYF

d_call: TRBD2
v_call: TRBV6-1
clone_size: .
j_call: TRBJ2-7
cdr3_length: 17
cdr3_nt: TGTGCCAGCAGTGAACCTAGAATAGCGGGAGGAACCTACGAGCAGTACTTC
cdr3_aa: CASSEPRIAGGTYEQYF

d_call: .
v_call: TRBV4-1
clone_size: .
j_call: TRBJ1-2
cdr3_length: 16
cdr3_nt: TGCGCCAGCAGCCAGGGTTTAGGAGCCTTTAACTATGGCTACACCTTC
cdr3_aa: CASSQGLGAFNYGYTF

d_call: TRBD2
v_call: TRBV7-8
clone_size: .
j_call: TRBJ2-7
cdr3_length: 15
cdr3_nt: TGTGCCAGCAGCGGAGGACTAGCGGGATACTACGAGCAGTACTTC
cdr3_aa: CASSGGLAGYYEQYF

d_call: .
v_call: TRBV5-1
clone_size: .
j_call: TRBJ1-3
cdr3_length: 15
cdr3_nt: TGCGCCAGCAGCCTTGGGACACCCCTTGGAAACACCATATATTTT
cdr3_aa: CASSLGTPLGNTIYF

d_call: .
v_call: TRBV11-3
clone_size: .
j_call: TRBJ1-1
cdr3_length: 14
cdr3_nt: TGTGCCAGCAGCCGATTTAGGGGTAACACTGAAGCTTTCTTT
cdr3_aa: CASSRFRGNTEAFF